This TCR beta chain emerged from a study of blood T cell repertoires in COVID-19. About the study: Sites across the United States, Italy and Spain contributed samples from acute and convalescent COVID-19.

TCRdb's table, derived via immunoSEQ multiplex PCR, lists solely in-frame clones and lacks some. The repertoire has approximately 180,000 clones, more than 75% of them found once; the top ten carry approximately 5.5%. The length of the CDR3 is 15 residues. From germline, CDR1 is LNHDA and CDR2 SQIVND (reference sequence). The V and J ends lost 4 bases and 8 bases, in that order; junction bases with no gene match: 12. This clonotype originated in a man in his forties with active or convalescent COVID-19. The V and J genes are TRBV19 and TRBJ1-2; 8 positions match TRBD1. Material: peripheral blood. The CDR3 sequence: CASSTGQGWEDGYTF. Here the CDR3 DNA reads TGTGCCAGTAGTACCGGACAGGGATGGGAAGACGGCTACACCTTC.